Presented here are 31 T cell receptor beta chains from one specimen sequenced in a study of low-dose radiotherapy and immunotherapy resistance in tumors. Specified time point: before trial treatment. TRAV- and TRBV-specific primers, spanning alpha and beta chains, primed first-strand cDNA. TCRs underwent roughly 20 PCR cycles of amplification with a constant-region primer and V-primer adapter. TCRdb re-analysed the reads in MiXCR, keeping a single row per CDR3 protein. The data hold tens of thousands of distinct CDR3 sequences, with around 25% observed a single time. Source: PBMCs, taken before treatment. All receptors come from a male donor with prostate cancer.

On this clonotype itself: A far larger clone is off by one base, so a read error is likely. The rearrangement uses TRBV13 and TRBJ2-1; no definite D call. CDR3 length: 13 amino acids. The germline V and J ends were trimmed by 8 bases and 6 bases, with 14 bases remaining between them. Germline loops: CDR1 PRHDT, CDR2 FYEKMQ (reference sequence). The CDR3 DNA sequence: TGTGCCAGCGTGCTAGTCAAACTCAATGAGCAGTTCTTC. It translates to CASVLVKLNEQFF. Full variable domain (remainder filled in from reference TRBV13 and TRBJ2-1): AAGVIQSPRHLIKEKRETATLKCYPIPRHDTVYWYQQGPGQDPQFLISFYEKMQSDKGSIPDRFSAQQFSDYHSELNMSSLELGDSALYFCASVLVKLNEQFFGPGTRLTVL.

This clonotype came up many times. V is TRBV2 and J is TRBJ2-5; D ambiguous. Germline CDR1 and CDR2: SNHLY and FYNNEI. V lost 3 bases and J lost 3, with 5 bases in between. This CDR3 is built from 12 residues. The CDR3 reads CASSEREETQYF. The CDR3 nucleotides read TGTGCCAGCAGTGAGAGAGAAGAGACCCAGTACTTC.

By share, this clonotype ranks as medium-sized. This chain uses TRBV7-2 with TRBJ1-3, with 7 positions matching TRBD1. This CDR3 spans 17 amino acids. J was trimmed by 0 bases and V by 3 bases; bases with no gene match: 8. Germline values: CDR1 SGHTA, CDR2 FQGNSA. The CDR3 is CASSFRRQGASGNTIYF. In DNA form, the CDR3 reads TGTGCCAGCAGCTTTCGCCGACAGGGTGCCTCTGGAAACACCATATATTTT. The full variable domain, in which reference TRBV7-2 and TRBJ1-3 provide the parts outside the CDR3, is GAGVSQSPSNKVTEKGKDVELRCDPISGHTALYWYRQSLGQGLEFLIYFQGNSAPDKSGLPSDRFSAERTGGSVSTLTIQRTQQEDSAVYLCASSFRRQGASGNTIYFGEGSWLTVV.

The chain joins TRBV3-1 to TRBJ2-6; D is uncertain. Trimming took off 0 bases at V and 3 bases at J, with 6 bases between the two ends. CDR1 is LGHDT, CDR2 YNNKEL, per germline (reference sequence). This CDR3 is 15 amino acids long. CDR3 bases: TGTGCCAGCAGCCAAGAACCCAATGGGGCCAACGTCCTGACTTTC. The encoded protein is CASSQEPNGANVLTF.

This clonotype was recorded at least ten times. The chain links TRBV3-1 to TRBJ1-1; possibly TRBD1 for D (5 bases). The V end was cut by 7 bases, the J end by 4 bases, with 19 bases between. Germline CDR1 and CDR2: LGHDT and YNNKEL (reference sequence). The CDR3 is 15 residues long. The DNA of the CDR3 is TGTGCCAGCAACTCCGACGGGACCTTGATCACTGAAGCTTTCTTT. It yields the protein CASNSDGTLITEAFF.

The rearrangement uses TRBV12-3 or TRBV12-4 and TRBJ2-3, with a tentative D call TRBD2 (7 bases). There are 16 residues in the CDR3. Deletions cut 6 bases from V and 0 bases from J, with 16 bases between. This CDR3 is CASSPFGGASTDTQYF. The CDR3 DNA reads TGTGCCAGCAGCCCCTTTGGGGGGGCCAGCACAGATACGCAGTATTTT.

Many counts were recorded for this clonotype. The V call is TRBV3-1, the J call TRBJ2-7; 9 positions match TRBD1. This CDR3 contains 15 residues. Germline loops: CDR1 LGHDT, CDR2 YNNKEL (reference sequence). The J segment lost 3 bases and the V segment lost 3 bases, leaving 6 bases of the junction unmatched. CDR3 residues: CASSQIGQGIYEQYF. In DNA form, the CDR3 reads TGTGCCAGCAGCCAGATCGGACAGGGGATCTACGAGCAGTACTTC.

This clonotype was seen repeatedly, ten times or more. The chain carries TRBV30 and TRBJ2-7; D remains unclear. V shed 8 bases and J shed 5 bases, with 19 bases lying between them. This CDR3 is 13 amino acids long. CDR1 and CDR2 (germline): GTSNPN, SVGIG (reference sequence). The CDR3 loop reads CASRTPPRDEQYF. The CDR3 nucleotides are TGTGCCAGCCGGACCCCTCCCAGAGACGAGCAGTACTTC.

The chain uses TRBV7-8 and TRBJ2-7, with D perhaps matching TRBD1 or TRBD2 (5 bases each). V was shortened by 5 bases and J by 6 bases, with 23 bases between the two germline ends. This CDR3 has 16 residues. The V gene's germline CDR1 is SGHVS and CDR2 FQNEAQ. The CDR3 region is CASSPRWGFDTGEQYF. The DNA for the CDR3 is TGTGCCAGCAGCCCCCGATGGGGGTTTGATACGGGCGAGCAGTACTTC.

The chain joins TRBV27 to TRBJ1-2; weak D call: TRBD1 (5 bases). CDR3 length: 13 amino acids. CDR1 and CDR2 (germline): MNHEY, SMNVEV (reference sequence). The V gene lost 3 bases and the J gene lost 2 bases, with 7 bases spanning the gap. This chain's CDR3 is CASSLGLNYGYTF. The CDR3 DNA is TGTGCCAGCAGTTTGGGACTGAACTATGGCTACACCTTC.

This clonotype showed up many times. This chain connects TRBV4-2 to TRBJ1-5; D might be TRBD1 (6 bases). V was clipped by 0 bases and J by 9 bases, with 18 bases between them. Germline V CDR1 and CDR2: LGHNA, YNFKEQ. This CDR3 comprises 16 residues. The CDR3 sequence is CASSQERGAYGVPQHF. CDR3 in DNA: TGTGCCAGCAGCCAAGAGAGGGGGGCCTATGGAGTGCCCCAGCATTTT.

This clonotype was counted only a few times. The chain employs TRBV12-3 or TRBV12-4 and TRBJ2-7; 10 bases match TRBD2. This CDR3 is built from 17 residues. V was clipped by 6 bases and J by 0 bases; unmatched bases: 11. The CDR3 is CASRLITGTSDSYEQYF. The CDR3 bases are TGTGCCAGCAGACTTATTACCGGGACTAGCGACTCCTACGAGCAGTACTTC.

The chain couples TRBV5-1 to TRBJ2-5, with D perhaps TRBD2 (7 bases). Trimming took 4 bases from V and 3 from J, leaving 16 bases between them. Germline CDR1 SGHRS, CDR2 YFSETQ. CDR3 length: 15 amino acids. This CDR3 reads CASSANTGREETQYF. The CDR3 nucleotides are TGCGCCAGCAGCGCCAATACAGGGAGGGAAGAGACCCAGTACTTC. Looking up the rest from reference TRBV5-1 and TRBJ2-5 gives the full variable domain: KAGVTQTPRYLIKTRGQQVTLSCSPISGHRSVSWYQQTPGQGLQFLFEYFSETQRNKGNFPGRFSGRQFSNSRSEMNVSTLELGDSALYLCASSANTGREETQYFGPGTRLLVL.

This clonotype was seen a few times. The chain combines TRBV18 with TRBJ2-7, with D possibly TRBD1 on 6 matching bases. Trimming cost V 6 bases and J 7 bases, with 16 bases left between them. This CDR3 contains 13 residues. The germline V gene encodes CDR1 KGHSH and CDR2 LQKENI. CDR3 sequence (DNA): TGTGCCAGCTCTCCTGGACAGTTAGGAGAGCAGTACTTC. This gives the protein CASSPGQLGEQYF.

This clonotype has just a few counts. CDR3 sequence: CSVAVYLRAQETQYF. CDR3 nucleotide sequence: TGCAGCGTTGCCGTGTATCTCAGGGCTCAAGAGACCCAGTACTTC. The V and J genes are TRBV29-1 and TRBJ2-5; D is possibly TRBD1 (5 bases). The CDR3 is made up of 15 amino acids. Germline loops: CDR1 SQVTM, CDR2 ANQGSEA. The V and J ends lost 4 bases and 2 bases respectively, with 17 bases between them.

In this sample, this clonotype is medium-sized. This chain uses TRBV5-4 with TRBJ2-3; unclear D gene. Germline loops: CDR1 SGHNT, CDR2 YYREEE (reference sequence). The germline V and J ends were trimmed by 4 bases and 9 bases, with 12 bases remaining between them. This CDR3 has 12 residues. The CDR3 here is CASSVQRRTQYF. Here the CDR3 DNA reads TGTGCCAGCAGCGTCCAGCGACGCACGCAGTATTTT.

This clonotype was counted ten times or more. The rearrangement uses TRBV11-2 and TRBJ2-3; D is unclear. V dropped 1 base and J dropped 12 bases, with 11 bases sitting between them. This CDR3 is built from 12 residues. Looked up from germline, CDR1 is SGHAT and CDR2 is FQNNGV. This CDR3 reads CASSLVDRLQYF. CDR3 coding DNA: TGTGCCAGCAGCTTAGTTGACCGGCTTCAGTATTTT.

This clonotype showed up many times. This chain links TRBV11-2 with TRBJ2-7; no reliable D call. Trimming took 0 bases from V and 3 from J, leaving 9 bases between them. There are 14 residues in the CDR3. Germline V gene data show CDR1 as SGHAT and CDR2 as FQNNGV. For the CDR3, the DNA is TGTGCCAGCAGCTTAGATCTCTCCTACTACGAGCAGTACTTC. Translation: CASSLDLSYYEQYF. The full variable domain, completed using reference TRBV11-2 and TRBJ2-7, is EAGVAQSPRYKIIEKRQSVAFWCNPISGHATLYWYQQILGQGPKLLIQFQNNGVVDDSQLPKDRFSAERLKGVDSTLKIQPAKLEDSAVYLCASSLDLSYYEQYFGPGTRLTVT.

The chain links TRBV13 to TRBJ2-7, with TRBD1 matching over 9 bases. CDR1 is PRHDT, CDR2 FYEKMQ, per germline (reference sequence). V lost 5 bases, J lost 0 bases, and 14 bases stayed unmatched. The CDR3 loop spans 18 amino acids. The CDR3 DNA sequence: TGTGCCAGCAGCCCAGGGACAGGGATCACAGGAGCCTCCTACGAGCAGTACTTC. Residues: CASSPGTGITGASYEQYF.

The V gene is TRBV9, the J gene TRBJ1-1; TRBD1 matches at 9 bases. With 3 bases clipped from V and 6 bases from J, the junction kept 9 bases outside the gene matches. This CDR3 region has 15 residues. The germline CDR1 and CDR2 sequences are SGDLS and YYNGEE. The CDR3 region has the DNA TGTGCCAGCAGCGCGTTGGGACAGGGAGGCTCTGAAGCTTTCTTT. This sequence encodes CASSALGQGGSEAFF. The full variable domain, in which reference TRBV9 and TRBJ1-1 provide the parts outside the CDR3, is DSGVTQTPKHLITATGQRVTLRCSPRSGDLSVYWYQQSLDQGLQFLIQYYNGEERAKGNILERFSAQQFPDLHSELNLSSLELGDSALYFCASSALGQGGSEAFFGQGTRLTVV.

The sample holds many counts of this clonotype. The J gene is TRBJ2-3, the V gene TRBV13; 9 bases line up with TRBD2. The junction had 4 bases not matched to a gene; V was cut back by 5 bases and J by 4 bases. CDR1 and CDR2 from the germline V gene are PRHDT and FYEKMQ (reference sequence). The CDR3 consists of 14 residues. In DNA, the CDR3 is TGTGCCAGCAGCCTAGCGGGGTCCCCAGATACGCAGTATTTT. It encodes CASSLAGSPDTQYF.

The chain recombines TRBV7-9 with TRBJ2-3; D is undetermined. The CDR3 runs to 12 residues. V was cut by 5 bases and J by 6 bases, with 9 bases left in between. Germline V lookup: CDR1 SEHNR, CDR2 FQNEAQ (reference sequence). The CDR3 sequence: CASSVPGDTQYF. In nucleotides, the CDR3 is TGTGCCAGCAGCGTTCCCGGGGATACGCAGTATTTT.

V usage is TRBV7-2 and J usage is TRBJ1-1; D gene uncertain. The ends were cut back, 3 bases at V and 3 bases at J, with 8 bases in the middle. This CDR3 is 13 amino acids long. CDR1 is SGHTA, CDR2 FQGNSA, per germline. CDR3 protein: CASSFGRHTEAFF. In DNA form, the CDR3 reads TGTGCCAGCAGCTTCGGCAGGCACACTGAAGCTTTCTTT.

This clonotype appeared many times. The chain has TRBV30 and TRBJ1-1, with D possibly being TRBD1 (5 bases). Deletions cut 1 base from V and 0 bases from J, with 15 bases between. The length of the CDR3 is 16 residues. Germline values: CDR1 GTSNPN, CDR2 SVGIG (reference sequence). CDR3 sequence: CAWSGIGALMNTEAFF. DNA of the CDR3: TGTGCCTGGAGTGGAATCGGGGCGCTTATGAACACTGAAGCTTTCTTT.

This chain uses TRBV18 with TRBJ2-1; D unclear. Germline CDR1 KGHSH, CDR2 LQKENI. Trimming removed 5 bases from V and 0 bases from J, with 23 bases in between. The CDR3 loop spans 19 amino acids. Written as DNA, the CDR3 is TGTGCCAGCTCAGATCCGTTCTTGCTCACCCATATCTCCTACAATGAGCAGTTCTTC. Translated: CASSDPFLLTHISYNEQFF.

This clonotype was recorded at least ten times. This chain uses TRBV29-1 with TRBJ2-3; D is unresolved. V was shortened by 5 bases and J by 4 bases, with 13 bases between the two germline ends. Germline V CDR1 and CDR2: SQVTM, ANQGSEA. The CDR3 is 13 amino acids. CDR3 region: CSVPRWSADTQYF. The CDR3 DNA sequence: TGCAGCGTTCCCCGTTGGAGCGCAGATACGCAGTATTTT.

This clonotype showed up many times. The chain has TRBV19 and TRBJ2-2, with 8 nucleotides matching TRBD1. The CDR3 extends over 15 amino acids. Germline V gene lookup returns CDR1 LNHDA and CDR2 SQIVND (reference sequence). The V gene end was trimmed by 1 base and the J gene end by 5 bases; junction bases not matched to a gene: 3. CDR3 nucleotide sequence: TGTGCCAGTAGTATAGCCAGGGGGCAAACCGGGGAGCTGTTTTTT. Translated: CASSIARGQTGELFF.

This clonotype appeared many times. The rearrangement links TRBV6-1 to TRBJ2-1, with D possibly matching TRBD1 (5 bases). Trimming stripped 1 base from V and 12 bases from J, with 22 bases between. The CDR3 contains 16 residues. CDR1 MNHNS and CDR2 SASEGT come from the germline V gene. The CDR3 region is CASSEGLVTGVTGQFF. CDR3 nucleotides: TGTGCCAGCAGTGAAGGGCTGGTCACTGGGGTTACAGGGCAGTTCTTC.

This clonotype was seen a few times. The V gene is TRBV2, the J gene TRBJ2-7, with 9 bases matching TRBD1. In germline, CDR1 is SNHLY, CDR2 FYNNEI. This CDR3 comprises 13 residues. Trimming removed 4 bases from V and 7 bases from J; junction bases left unmatched: 5. The CDR3 bases are TGTGCCAGCAGTGGAGGGACAGGGAGAGAGCAGTACTTC. It translates to CASSGGTGREQYF. The whole variable domain, remainder taken from reference TRBV2 and TRBJ2-7, is EPEVTQTPSHQVTQMGQEVILRCVPISNHLYFYWYRQILGQKVEFLVSFYNNEISEKSEIFDDQFSVERPDGSNFTLKIRSTKLEDSAMYFCASSGGTGREQYFGPGTRLTVT.

Many counts were recorded for this clonotype. The V call is TRBV28, the J call TRBJ2-7, with D unclear. Trimming stripped 6 bases from V and 4 bases from J, with 13 bases between. The CDR3 loop spans 13 amino acids. Germline V gives CDR1 MDHEN, CDR2 SYDVKM. The CDR3 loop reads CASSLNAPYEQYF. CDR3 DNA sequence: TGTGCCAGCAGCCTCAATGCCCCTTACGAGCAGTACTTC. Using reference TRBV28 and TRBJ2-7 for the parts outside the CDR3, the full variable domain is DVKVTQSSRYLVKRTGEKVFLECVQDMDHENMFWYRQDPGLGLRLIYFSYDVKMKEKGDIPEGYSVSREKKERFSLILESASTNQTSMYLCASSLNAPYEQYFGPGTRLTVT.

The sample holds many counts of this clonotype. V is TRBV18 and J is TRBJ1-1; TRBD1 is a possible D gene (6 bases). CDR1 and CDR2 from the germline V gene are KGHSH and LQKENI. Between the trimmed V and J ends, which lost 1 base and 5 bases, there was a span of 11 bases. The CDR3 consists of 14 residues. CDR3 sequence: CASSPRGDRTEAFF. The DNA of the CDR3 is TGTGCCAGCTCACCACGGGGAGACAGGACTGAAGCTTTCTTT. Looking up the rest from reference TRBV18 and TRBJ1-1 gives the full variable domain: NAGVMQNPRHLVRRRGQEARLRCSPMKGHSHVYWYRQLPEEGLKFMVYLQKENIIDESGMPKERFSAEFPKEGPSILRIQQVVRGDSAAYFCASSPRGDRTEAFFGQGTRLTVV.